A single TCR beta chain is shown here with its context. Its target is not known. The sample is drawn from a study of T cell repertoires in cytomegalovirus infection. Study summary: Both CMV infection and a matching HLA type were indicated by public TCR beta signatures.

Regarding the study as a whole: HLA-C-restricted CMV-specific TCR beta clonotypes were dominant in the ex vivo response. Public TCR beta family frequency separated CMV-and-HLA carriers, including in an independent cohort.

Losses at the gene ends were 5 bases for V and 4 bases for J; bases not matched to a gene: 5. Per germline, CDR1 SGHTA and CDR2 FQGNSA. The CDR3 is made up of 14 amino acids. TCRdb fed the reads into MiXCR, producing one record per CDR3 protein. The data contain nearly 70,000 distinct CDR3 sequences, 20% to 25% of them seen just once; the ten biggest clones take up roughly three quarters. The chain is built from TRBV7-2 and TRBJ2-5; TRBD1 agrees at 9 bases. This clonotype was obtained from a human donor in good health (CMV status not recorded). Some clones in this sample may be carry-over from other donors' samples. Sequencing input: PBMCs, sequenced either directly or after in vitro stimulation (not recorded which). Here the CDR3 reads CASSMGQGSETQYF. Written as DNA, the CDR3 is TGTGCCAGCAGCATGGGACAGGGCTCAGAGACCCAGTACTTC.